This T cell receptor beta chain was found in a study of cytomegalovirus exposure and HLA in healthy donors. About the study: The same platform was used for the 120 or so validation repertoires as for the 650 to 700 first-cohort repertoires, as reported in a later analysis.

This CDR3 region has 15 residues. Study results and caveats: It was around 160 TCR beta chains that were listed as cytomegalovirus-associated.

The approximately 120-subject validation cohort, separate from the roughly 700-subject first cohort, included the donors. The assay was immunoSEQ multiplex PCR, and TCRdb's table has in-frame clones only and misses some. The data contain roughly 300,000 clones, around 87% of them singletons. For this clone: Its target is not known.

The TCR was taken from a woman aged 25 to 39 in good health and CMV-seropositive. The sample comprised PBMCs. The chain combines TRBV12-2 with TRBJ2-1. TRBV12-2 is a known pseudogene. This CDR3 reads CASRDGTATYNEQFF. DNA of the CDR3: TGTGCAAGTCGGGACGGGACGGCCACGTACAATGAGCAGTTCTTC.